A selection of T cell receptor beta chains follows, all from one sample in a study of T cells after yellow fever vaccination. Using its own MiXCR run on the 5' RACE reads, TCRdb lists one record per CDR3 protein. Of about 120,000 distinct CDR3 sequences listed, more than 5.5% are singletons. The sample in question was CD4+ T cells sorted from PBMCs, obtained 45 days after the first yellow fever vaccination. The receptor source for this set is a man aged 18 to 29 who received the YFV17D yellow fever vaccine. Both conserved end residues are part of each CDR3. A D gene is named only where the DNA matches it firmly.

cdr3_aa: CASSSPVETQYF
v_call: TRBV12-3/TRBV12-4
d_call: .
j_call: TRBJ2-5

cdr3_aa: CASSLNQPQHF
v_call: TRBV12-3/TRBV12-4
d_call: .
j_call: TRBJ1-5

cdr3_aa: CASSLSPSGGAGNEQFF
v_call: TRBV5-1
d_call: TRBD2
j_call: TRBJ2-1

cdr3_aa: CASSLTGYDPGGGELFF
v_call: TRBV7-9
d_call: TRBD2
j_call: TRBJ2-2

cdr3_aa: CSVAGSNTEAFF
v_call: TRBV29-1
d_call: .
j_call: TRBJ1-1

cdr3_aa: CSATGTGNNSPLHF
v_call: TRBV20-1
d_call: TRBD1
j_call: TRBJ1-6

cdr3_aa: CSVVVYAQETQYF
v_call: TRBV29-1
d_call: .
j_call: TRBJ2-5

cdr3_aa: CSARNTDTQYF
v_call: TRBV20-1
d_call: .
j_call: TRBJ2-3

cdr3_aa: CASSFRLAGLGEQFF
v_call: TRBV12-3/TRBV12-4
d_call: TRBD2
j_call: TRBJ2-1

cdr3_aa: CASSIRLNQPQHF
v_call: TRBV19
d_call: .
j_call: TRBJ1-5

cdr3_aa: CSAVPGGSGYTF
v_call: TRBV20-1
d_call: TRBD1
j_call: TRBJ1-2

cdr3_aa: CASSFQRNTEAFF
v_call: TRBV7-2
d_call: .
j_call: TRBJ1-1

cdr3_aa: CASGGTGGWSEQYF
v_call: TRBV25-1
d_call: TRBD1
j_call: TRBJ2-7